This T cell receptor (beta chain) was retrieved from a study of blood T cell repertoires in COVID-19. About the research overall: T cells, B-cell-depleted T cells, or PBMCs supplied cDNA or gDNA.

This CDR3 comprises 16 residues. CDR1 MGHDK and CDR2 SYGVNS come from the germline V gene. V was cut by 0 bases and J by 4 bases, with 15 bases left in between. The repertoire was sequenced with immunoSEQ multiplex PCR; TCRdb's copy has only in-frame clones and lacks some. The table shows some 110,000 clones, with roughly 86% occurring only once. This sequence was found in a man aged 40-49 years with acute or convalescent COVID-19. The material sequenced was peripheral blood. The V gene is TRBV25-1, the J gene TRBJ2-5; TRBD1 might be the D (6 bases). CDR3 sequence reads: CASSEYRPQGLETQYF. The CDR3 nucleotides are TGTGCCAGCAGTGAATATAGACCCCAGGGGTTAGAGACCCAGTACTTC.